This TCR beta chain was identified during a study of radiation and T cells in renal cell carcinoma. Study findings and constraints: Top tumor clonotypes rose in blood 2 weeks post-radiation, then contracted. Baseline intratumoral clonotype presence is unknown without pretreatment biopsies.

Time point given: blood 4 weeks post-SBRT, at nephrectomy. The treatment here: 15 Gy SBRT to primary tumor, nephrectomy 4 weeks later. The patient's renal cell carcinoma had clear cell pathology. A note on this clone: What it binds is unknown.

The table came from immunoSEQ multiplex PCR; TCRdb's copy has only in-frame clones and leaves some out. The profile shows 130,000 to 150,000 clones, less than 90% of them singletons. Specimen: blood, collected from a patient whose treatment included radiotherapy and nephrectomy. The receptor's source is a woman between 50 and 59 years old with renal cell carcinoma.

CDR3 amino acids: CASSSRGQGEGGELFF. CDR3 bases: TGCGCCAGCAGCTCTAGGGGACAGGGGGAAGGCGGGGAGCTGTTTTTT. The V gene is TRBV5-1, the J gene TRBJ2-2; 11 bases are shared with TRBD1. Trimming cost V 3 bases and J 7 bases; bases outside gene matches: 8. Germline V gene lookup returns CDR1 SGHRS and CDR2 YFSETQ. The CDR3 spans 16 residues.